The T cell receptor beta chain described here comes from a study of response to subunit inactivated influenza vaccine. Study-level points and caveats: Authors suggested seasonal influenza vaccinations each recruit few new T cells.

Germline assignment: CDR1 DFQATT and CDR2 SNEGSKA (reference sequence). This CDR3 spans 14 amino acids. Losses at the gene ends were 5 bases for V and 8 bases for J; bases not matched to a gene: 6. TCRdb itself ran the RT-PCR reads through MiXCR, one entry per CDR3 protein. The sample lists approximately 530,000 distinct CDR3 sequences; about 8% were seen once. The table lists this clonotype with many counts. Its cognate antigen is unknown. This clonotype originated in a man aged 50 to 75 who received an inactivated influenza vaccine. J is TRBJ2-1 and V is TRBV20-1; 13 bases match TRBD2. The material was PBMCs from blood, obtained around 25 months after vaccination. The DNA of the CDR3 is TGCAGTGCTCATAGACTAGCGGGAGGCTATGAGCAGTTCTTC. Protein sequence: CSAHRLAGGYEQFF.